The clone carrying this TCR beta chain was counted only a few times. Its target is unknown. The ends were cut back, 2 bases at V and 1 base at J, with 8 bases in the middle. CDR3 length equals 14 residues. Per germline, CDR1 MNHEY and CDR2 SVGAGI. The repertoire was sequenced with immunoSEQ multiplex PCR; TCRdb's copy has only in-frame clones and lacks some. The sample carries about 41,000 clones, around 67% recorded once. The sample comes from a study of vaccination effects on CD4 cells after COVID-19. About the research overall: Participants were vaccinated with two doses of either the BNT162b2 or mRNA-1273 vaccine.

Before sequencing took place, the ViraFEST assay used viral peptide pools to expand antigen-specific CD4+ T cells. Following culture for about ten days, CD4+ T cells were isolated. Nobody among the vaccine recipients had prior SARS-CoV-2 infection (nucleocapsid antibodies were negative). In culture with approximately 10 IU/ml IL-2 and roughly 10 ug/ml peptides, PBMC were grown at a few million per well. This specimen consisted of CD4+ T cells from PBMCs cultured with HCoV-OC43 spike peptides, obtained before COVID-19 vaccination. Subset defined: HCoV-OC43 spike overlapping peptide pool stimulation. This clonotype originated in a human donor who received a COVID-19 vaccine. The chain combines TRBV6-5 with TRBJ1-1; D is uncertain. CDR3: CASSYRGENTEAFF. For the CDR3, the DNA is TGTGCCAGCAGTTACCGCGGGGAGAACACTGAAGCTTTCTTT.